This is a list of T cell receptor beta chains from one sample in a study of cytomegalovirus exposure and HLA in healthy donors. Sequencing used immunoSEQ multiplex PCR; TCRdb keeps in-frame clones, though not all of them. Recorded for this sample: some 43,000 clones. The specimen sequenced was PBMCs. The origin of the receptors is a woman in her twenties or thirties in good health and CMV-seronegative. The CDR3 runs from the conserved cysteine through the conserved F or W. D genes are given only for firm matches.

d_call,v_call,j_call,cdr3_nt,cdr3_aa
TRBD1,TRBV30,TRBJ2-5,TGTGCCTGGAGTGACCGGGACAGTCAATTCCAAGAGACCCAGTACTTC,CAWSDRDSQFQETQYF
-,TRBV14,TRBJ1-1,TGTGCCAGCAGCCAAGCGGACCTCCTGGCCCTAAACGGGGACACTGAAGCTTTCTTT,CASSQADLLALNGDTEAFF
-,TRBV19,TRBJ1-4,TGTGCCAGTACAACAGGGAGTTATGGTGAAAAACTGTTTTTT,CASTTGSYGEKLFF
TRBD1,TRBV19,TRBJ1-1,TGTGCCAGTAAGGGGGACAGAGAGGACACTGAAGCTTTCTTT,CASKGDREDTEAFF
-,TRBV23-1,TRBJ2-5,TGCGCCAGCAGTCAATCCGCGGGTGGGGAGACCCAGTACTTC,CASSQSAGGETQYF
TRBD1,TRBV14,TRBJ2-7,TGTGCCAGCAGCCCCGGACAGGGTCCCTACGAGCAGTACTTC,CASSPGQGPYEQYF
-,TRBV18,TRBJ2-7,TGTGCCAGCTCACGGCAACAAGACTCCTACGAGCAGTACTTC,CASSRQQDSYEQYF
-,TRBV6-5,TRBJ1-1,TGTGCCAGCAGTTACTCTCGGGTCATGAACACTGAAGCTTTCTTT,CASSYSRVMNTEAFF
-,TRBV6-5,TRBJ1-1,TGTGCCAGCAGTTACCGGGGAGACACTGAAGCTTTCTTT,CASSYRGDTEAFF
-,TRBV29-1,TRBJ2-5,TGCACCCAAACAGGGTTAAAGGAGACCCAGTACTTC,CTQTGLKETQYF
TRBD1,TRBV5-6,TRBJ1-2,TGTGCCAGCAGCCAGGGGACAGGGGTCTATGGCTACACCTTC,CASSQGTGVYGYTF
-,TRBV6-5,TRBJ1-3,TGTGCCAGCAGTTACTCGCTTAGCAGGGCTGGAAACACCATATATTTT,CASSYSLSRAGNTIYF
TRBD2,TRBV5-6,TRBJ2-1,TGTGCCAGCAGCTTTAGGGTGAGCGGGACCTACAATGAGCAGTTCTTC,CASSFRVSGTYNEQFF
-,TRBV27,TRBJ2-5,TGTGCCAGCAGTTTCCTTTCTCAAGAGACCCAGTACTTC,CASSFLSQETQYF
TRBD1,TRBV19,TRBJ2-5,TGTGCCAGTAGGATCCTCGGGGACAGTAAAGAGACCCAGTACTTC,CASRILGDSKETQYF
TRBD1,TRBV5-1,TRBJ1-5,TGCGCCAGCAGCCCAGGGACAGGAATCGATCAGCCCCAGCATTTT,CASSPGTGIDQPQHF
-,TRBV30,TRBJ2-3,TGTGCCTGGAGTCCCGCAGGGTGGGCAGATACGCAGTATTTT,CAWSPAGWADTQYF
TRBD1,TRBV7-2,TRBJ1-2,TGTGCCAGTAACAGGGGGCAGGGCTATGGCTACACCTTC,CASNRGQGYGYTF
-,TRBV7-2,TRBJ2-7,TGTGCCAGCAGCCTTAGGCGAGGCTACGAGCAGTACTTC,CASSLRRGYEQYF
-,TRBV4-3,TRBJ2-5,TGCGCCAGCAGCCAAGGGCTAGTTGAGACCCAGTACTTC,CASSQGLVETQYF
-,TRBV29-1,TRBJ2-1,TGCAGCGTTGAAACCCCATCGGGTTCCTACAATGAGCAGTTCTTC,CSVETPSGSYNEQFF
TRBD2,TRBV6-5,TRBJ2-7,TGTGCCTCCAGTCGGGGCGGGAGGGTTGTAAGCGAGCAGTACTTC,CASSRGGRVVSEQYF
-,TRBV4-1,TRBJ1-2,TGCGCCAGCAGCCAGGGCGGGCAGGTCCTGCGGGGCTACACCTTC,CASSQGGQVLRGYTF
-,TRBV7-9,TRBJ1-1,TGTGCCAGCGAAAGGGGGAACACTGAAGCTTTCTTT,CASERGNTEAFF
TRBD2,TRBV19,TRBJ2-3,TGTGCCAGCCGGGGGGGGCCCTCTACGCAGTATTTT,CASRGGPSTQYF
-,TRBV20-1,TRBJ1-1,TGCAGTGCTAGTTCCGGTACTGAAGCTTTCTTT,CSASSGTEAFF
-,TRBV4-1,TRBJ1-2,TGCGCCAGCAGCCTCCCAGGCACAGGCGCTAACTATGGCTACACCTTC,CASSLPGTGANYGYTF
TRBD2,TRBV19,TRBJ2-2,TGTGCCAGTTCGGGGACTAGTATTGTCGGGGAGCTGTTTTTT,CASSGTSIVGELFF
-,TRBV27,TRBJ2-7,TGTGCCCCAAGGGGATTCTATTACGAGCAGTACTTC,CAPRGFYYEQYF
-,TRBV5-3,TRBJ1-5,TGTGCCAGAAGCTTGAATAGCGGCAGGGACAATCAGCCCCAGCATTTT,CARSLNSGRDNQPQHF